The source of this T cell receptor (beta chain) is a study of control samples from healthy donors and cancer patients. Trimming stripped 6 bases from V and 7 bases from J, with 12 bases between. The CDR3 is 12 residues long. The germline gives CDR1 WSHSY, CDR2 SAAADI. Some clones are missing from TCRdb's copy, which holds only in-frame ones; the method was immunoSEQ multiplex PCR. The sample holds roughly 120,000 clones; approximately 94% are singletons and the top ten take around 1.6%. Sequencing used PBMCs. This receptor was taken from a man between 50 and 59 years old with head and neck cancer. V is TRBV10-2 and J is TRBJ1-1, with D perhaps TRBD1 (6 bases). The CDR3 DNA follows: TGCGCCAGCAGCCCACAGGGAATTGAAGCTTTCTTT. This translates into CASSPQGIEAFF.